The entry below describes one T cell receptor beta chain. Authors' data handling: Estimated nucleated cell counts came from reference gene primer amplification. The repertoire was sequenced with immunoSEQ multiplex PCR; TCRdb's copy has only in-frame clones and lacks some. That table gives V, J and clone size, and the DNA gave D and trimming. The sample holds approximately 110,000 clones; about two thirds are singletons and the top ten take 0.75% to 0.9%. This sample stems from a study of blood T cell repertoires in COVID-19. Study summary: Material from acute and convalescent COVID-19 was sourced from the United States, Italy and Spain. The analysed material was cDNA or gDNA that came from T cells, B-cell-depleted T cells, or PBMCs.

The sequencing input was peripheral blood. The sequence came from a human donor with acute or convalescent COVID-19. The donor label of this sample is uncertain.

This CDR3 is CASSASGASIEKLFF. The CDR3 region has the DNA TGTGCCAGCAGCGCTTCAGGGGCCAGTATTGAAAAACTGTTTTTT. The rearrangement uses TRBV9 and TRBJ1-4; TRBD1 might be the D (6 bases). The CDR3 runs 15 residues. V was cut by 3 bases and J by 7 bases, with 16 bases left in between. Germline V gives CDR1 SGDLS, CDR2 YYNGEE.